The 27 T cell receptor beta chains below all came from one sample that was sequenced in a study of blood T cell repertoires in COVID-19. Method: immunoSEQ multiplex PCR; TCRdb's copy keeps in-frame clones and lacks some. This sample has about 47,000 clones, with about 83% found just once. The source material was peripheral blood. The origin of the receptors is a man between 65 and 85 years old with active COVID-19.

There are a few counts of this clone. For the CDR3, the DNA is TGTGCCAGCAGCGATTGCGGGGCGTTGTTCCCCCTCCTGTTTTTT. This encodes CASSDCGALFPLLFF. This rearrangement joins TRBV3-1 (or the pseudogene TRBV3-2) to TRBJ1-4, with D possibly matching TRBD1 (5 bases). The V end lost 5 bases, the J end lost 14 bases, and 24 bases lay between the germline ends. Germline-derived CDR1 and CDR2 are LGHDT and YNNKEL (reference sequence). The length of the CDR3 is 15 residues.

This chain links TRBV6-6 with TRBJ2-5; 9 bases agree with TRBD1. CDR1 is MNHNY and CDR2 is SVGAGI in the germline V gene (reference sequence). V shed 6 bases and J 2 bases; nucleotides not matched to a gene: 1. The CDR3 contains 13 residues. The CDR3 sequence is CASSGQGQETQYF. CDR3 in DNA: TGTGCCAGCAGCGGACAGGGGCAAGAGACCCAGTACTTC.

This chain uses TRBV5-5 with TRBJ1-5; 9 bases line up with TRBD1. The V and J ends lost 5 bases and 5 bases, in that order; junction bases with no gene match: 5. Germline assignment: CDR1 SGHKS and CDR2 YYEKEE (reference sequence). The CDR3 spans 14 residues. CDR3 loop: CASSRTGVDQPQHF. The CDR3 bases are TGTGCCAGCAGTCGGACAGGGGTAGATCAGCCCCAGCATTTT.

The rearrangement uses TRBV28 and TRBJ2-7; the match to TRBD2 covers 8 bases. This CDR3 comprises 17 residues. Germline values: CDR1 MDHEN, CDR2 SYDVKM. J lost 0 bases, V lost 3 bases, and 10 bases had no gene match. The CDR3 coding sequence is TGTGCCAGCAGTTTTATGGCACTAGCGGATATCTCCTACGAGCAGTACTTC. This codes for CASSFMALADISYEQYF.

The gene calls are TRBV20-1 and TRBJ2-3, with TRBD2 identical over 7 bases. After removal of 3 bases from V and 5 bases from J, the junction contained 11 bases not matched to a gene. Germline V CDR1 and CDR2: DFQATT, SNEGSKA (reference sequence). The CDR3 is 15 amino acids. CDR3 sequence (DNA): TGCAGTGCTAGTGGCCTAGCGGACCTTAAAGATACGCAGTATTTT. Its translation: CSASGLADLKDTQYF.

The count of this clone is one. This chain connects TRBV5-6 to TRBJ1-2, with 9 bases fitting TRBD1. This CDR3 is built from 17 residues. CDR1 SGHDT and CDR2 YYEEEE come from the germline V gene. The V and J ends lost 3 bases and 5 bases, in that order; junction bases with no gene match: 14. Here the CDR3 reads CASSYLGTGFQGYGYTF. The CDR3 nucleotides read TGTGCCAGCAGCTATCTCGGGACAGGGTTCCAGGGGTATGGCTACACCTTC.

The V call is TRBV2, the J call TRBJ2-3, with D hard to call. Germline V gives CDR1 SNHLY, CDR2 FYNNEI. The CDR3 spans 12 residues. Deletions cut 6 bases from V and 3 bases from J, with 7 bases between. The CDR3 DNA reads TGTGCCAGCAGAGCCGATACAGATACGCAGTATTTT. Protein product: CASRADTDTQYF.

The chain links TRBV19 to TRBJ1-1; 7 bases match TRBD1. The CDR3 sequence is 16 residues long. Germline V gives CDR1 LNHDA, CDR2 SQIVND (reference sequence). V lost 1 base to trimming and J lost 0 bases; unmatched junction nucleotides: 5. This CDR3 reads CASSIGTGPLNTEAFF. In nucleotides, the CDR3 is TGTGCCAGTAGTATAGGGACAGGACCCCTGAACACTGAAGCTTTCTTT.

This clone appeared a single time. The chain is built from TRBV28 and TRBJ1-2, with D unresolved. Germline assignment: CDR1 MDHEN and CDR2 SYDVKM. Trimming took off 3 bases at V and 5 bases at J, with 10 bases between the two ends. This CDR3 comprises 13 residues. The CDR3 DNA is TGTGCCAGCAGTTTGGAGGGTGGATATGGCTACACCTTC. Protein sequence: CASSLEGGYGYTF.

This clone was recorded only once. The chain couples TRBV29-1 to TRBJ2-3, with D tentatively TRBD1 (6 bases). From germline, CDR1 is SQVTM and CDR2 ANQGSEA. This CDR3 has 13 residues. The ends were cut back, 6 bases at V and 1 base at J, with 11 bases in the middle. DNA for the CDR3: TGCAGCGTCGACCGGACAGGCACAGATACGCAGTATTTT. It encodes CSVDRTGTDTQYF.

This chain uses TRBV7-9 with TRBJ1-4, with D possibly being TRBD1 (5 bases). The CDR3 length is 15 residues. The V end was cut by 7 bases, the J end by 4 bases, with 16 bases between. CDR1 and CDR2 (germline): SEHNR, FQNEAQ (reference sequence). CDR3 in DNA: TGTGCCAGCAATCCCGGGACGGGGGTTAATGAAAAACTGTTTTTT. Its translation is CASNPGTGVNEKLFF. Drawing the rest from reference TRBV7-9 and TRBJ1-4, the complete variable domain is DTGVSQNPRHKITKRGQNVTFRCDPISEHNRLYWYRQTLGQGPEFLTYFQNEAQLEKSRLLSDRFSAERPKGSFSTLEIQRTEQGDSAMYLCASNPGTGVNEKLFFGSGTQLSVL.

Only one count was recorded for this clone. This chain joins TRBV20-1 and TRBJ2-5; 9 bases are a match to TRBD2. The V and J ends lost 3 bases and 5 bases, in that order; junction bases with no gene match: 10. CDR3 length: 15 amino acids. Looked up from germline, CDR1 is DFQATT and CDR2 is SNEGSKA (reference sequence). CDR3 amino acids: CSASSSGGSGETQYF. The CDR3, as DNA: TGCAGTGCTAGTTCGAGCGGGGGGTCTGGGGAGACCCAGTACTTC.

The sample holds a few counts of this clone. The CDR3 DNA sequence: TGTGCCAGCAGTTTTGTCTCCGGGAACACCATATATTTT. Translated: CASSFVSGNTIYF. The rearrangement uses TRBV12-3 or TRBV12-4 and TRBJ1-3; D gene uncertain. The V gene lost 3 bases and the J gene lost 7 bases, with 10 bases spanning the gap. The CDR3 is 13 amino acids.

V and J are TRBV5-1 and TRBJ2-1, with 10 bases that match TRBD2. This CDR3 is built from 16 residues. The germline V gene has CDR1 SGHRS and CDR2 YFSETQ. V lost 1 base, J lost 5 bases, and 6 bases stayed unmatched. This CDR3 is CASSLQGLALHNEQFF. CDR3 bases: TGCGCCAGCAGCTTGCAGGGACTAGCGCTTCACAATGAGCAGTTCTTC.

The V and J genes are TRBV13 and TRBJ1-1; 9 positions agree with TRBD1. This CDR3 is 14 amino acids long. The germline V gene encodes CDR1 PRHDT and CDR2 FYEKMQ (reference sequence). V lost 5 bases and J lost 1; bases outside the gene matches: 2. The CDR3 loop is CASSVTGGNTEAFF. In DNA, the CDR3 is TGTGCCAGCAGCGTGACAGGGGGGAACACTGAAGCTTTCTTT.

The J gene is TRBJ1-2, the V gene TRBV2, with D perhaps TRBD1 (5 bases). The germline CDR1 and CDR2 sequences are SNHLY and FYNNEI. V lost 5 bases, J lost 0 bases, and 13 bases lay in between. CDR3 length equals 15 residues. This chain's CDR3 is CASSSGATANYGYTF. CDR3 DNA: TGTGCCAGCAGTAGTGGTGCGACAGCTAACTATGGCTACACCTTC.

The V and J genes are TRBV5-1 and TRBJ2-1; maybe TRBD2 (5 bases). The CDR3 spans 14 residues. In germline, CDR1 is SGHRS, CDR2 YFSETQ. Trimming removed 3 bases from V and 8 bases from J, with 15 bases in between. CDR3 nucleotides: TGCGCCAGCAGCTCCGGGATGGGGTTGGATGAGCAGTTCTTC. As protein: CASSSGMGLDEQFF. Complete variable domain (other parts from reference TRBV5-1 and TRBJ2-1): KAGVTQTPRYLIKTRGQQVTLSCSPISGHRSVSWYQQTPGQGLQFLFEYFSETQRNKGNFPGRFSGRQFSNSRSEMNVSTLELGDSALYLCASSSGMGLDEQFFGPGTRLTVL.

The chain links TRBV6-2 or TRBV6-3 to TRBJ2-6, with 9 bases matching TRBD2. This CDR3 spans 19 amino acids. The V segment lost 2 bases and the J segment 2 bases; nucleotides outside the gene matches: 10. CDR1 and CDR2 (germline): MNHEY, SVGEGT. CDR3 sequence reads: CASSYVRAGGHPGANVLTF. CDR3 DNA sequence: TGTGCCAGCAGTTACGTCCGGGCGGGGGGGCACCCTGGGGCCAACGTCCTGACTTTC.

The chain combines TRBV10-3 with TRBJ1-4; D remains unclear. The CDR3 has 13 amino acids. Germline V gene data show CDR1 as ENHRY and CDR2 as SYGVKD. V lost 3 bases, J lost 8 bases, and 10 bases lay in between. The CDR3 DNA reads TGTGCCATCAGTGAACGGACGGGAGAAAAACTGTTTTTT. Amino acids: CAISERTGEKLFF.

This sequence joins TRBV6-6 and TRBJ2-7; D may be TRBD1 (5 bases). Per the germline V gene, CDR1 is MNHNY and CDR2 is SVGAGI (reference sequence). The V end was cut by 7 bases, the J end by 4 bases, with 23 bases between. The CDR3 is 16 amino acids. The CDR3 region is CASTRRGHFFPYEQYF. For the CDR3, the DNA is TGTGCCAGCACCCGCCGCGGACATTTTTTTCCTTACGAGCAGTACTTC.

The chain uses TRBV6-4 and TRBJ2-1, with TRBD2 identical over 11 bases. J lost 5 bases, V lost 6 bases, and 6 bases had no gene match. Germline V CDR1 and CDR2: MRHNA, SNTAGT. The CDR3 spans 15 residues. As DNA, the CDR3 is TGTGCCAGCAGCTTACTAGCGGGGGTCAACAATGAGCAGTTCTTC. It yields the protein CASSLLAGVNNEQFF.

The CDR3 sequence: CASSPDDRGRRTGELFF. Here the CDR3 DNA reads TGTGCCAGCAGTCCCGACGACAGGGGGCGCCGGACCGGGGAGCTGTTTTTT. This rearrangement joins TRBV6-6 to TRBJ2-2, with 10 bases aligning to TRBD1. Germline V gene lookup returns CDR1 MNHNY and CDR2 SVGAGI (reference sequence). With 5 bases clipped from V and 5 bases from J, the junction kept 11 bases outside the gene matches. This CDR3 is 17 amino acids long.

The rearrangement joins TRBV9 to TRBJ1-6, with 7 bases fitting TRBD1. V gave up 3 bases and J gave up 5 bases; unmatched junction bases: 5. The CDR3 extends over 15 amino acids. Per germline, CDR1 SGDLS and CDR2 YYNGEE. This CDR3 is CASSAGTDNNSPLHF. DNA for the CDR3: TGTGCCAGCAGCGCCGGGACAGATAATAATTCACCCCTCCACTTT. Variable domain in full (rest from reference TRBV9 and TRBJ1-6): DSGVTQTPKHLITATGQRVTLRCSPRSGDLSVYWYQQSLDQGLQFLIQYYNGEERAKGNILERFSAQQFPDLHSELNLSSLELGDSALYFCASSAGTDNNSPLHFGNGTRLTVT.

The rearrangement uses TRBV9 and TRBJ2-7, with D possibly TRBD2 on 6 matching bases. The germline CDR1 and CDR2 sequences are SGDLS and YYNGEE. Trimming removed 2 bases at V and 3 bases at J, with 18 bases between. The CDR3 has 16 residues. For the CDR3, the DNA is TGTGCCAGCAGCGTGGGGTTCACGAGCGGGCACTACGAGCAGTACTTC. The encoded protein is CASSVGFTSGHYEQYF.

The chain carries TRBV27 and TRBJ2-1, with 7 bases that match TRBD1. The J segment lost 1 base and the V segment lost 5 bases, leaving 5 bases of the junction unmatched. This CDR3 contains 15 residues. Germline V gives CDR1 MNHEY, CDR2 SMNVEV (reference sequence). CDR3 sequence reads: CASSRTGASYNEQFF. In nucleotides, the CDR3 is TGTGCCAGCAGTCGTACAGGGGCTTCCTACAATGAGCAGTTCTTC.

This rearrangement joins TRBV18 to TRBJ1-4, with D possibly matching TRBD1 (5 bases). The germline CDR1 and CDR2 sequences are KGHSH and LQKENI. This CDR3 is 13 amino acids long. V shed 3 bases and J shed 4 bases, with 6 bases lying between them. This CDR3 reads CASSPGLNEKLFF. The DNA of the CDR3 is TGTGCCAGCTCACCGGGACTTAATGAAAAACTGTTTTTT.

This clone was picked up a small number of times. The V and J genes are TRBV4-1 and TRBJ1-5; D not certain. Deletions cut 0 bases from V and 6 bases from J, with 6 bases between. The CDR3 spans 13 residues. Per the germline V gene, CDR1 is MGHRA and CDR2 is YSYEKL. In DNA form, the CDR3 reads TGCGCCAGCAGCCAAGATTACGGTCAGCCCCAGCATTTT. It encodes CASSQDYGQPQHF.